The clone carrying this T cell receptor (beta chain) was detected only once. The antigen remains undetermined. TCRdb re-analysed the 5' RACE reads in MiXCR, keeping a single row per CDR3 protein. Of more than 1.5 million distinct CDR3 sequences in the sample, 32% were seen once. This record belongs to a study of identical twins. Study-level points and caveats: An excess of low generation probability was shown by twin-shared out-of-frame alpha sequences. The models gave estimates that fell short of the out-of-frame TCR alpha sharing seen in monozygotic twins.

The CDR3 has 15 amino acids. The germline V gene encodes CDR1 SGHTA and CDR2 FQGNSA. V was clipped by 5 bases and J by 7 bases; unmatched bases: 9. The J gene is TRBJ2-1, the V gene TRBV7-2, with TRBD2 matching over 9 bases. The TCR was taken from a newborn girl in good health. Sequencing was performed on cord blood. CDR3 bases: TGTGCCAGCAGCCGAAGCCCAGCGGGAGGTAATGAGCAGTTCTTC. As protein: CASSRSPAGGNEQFF.